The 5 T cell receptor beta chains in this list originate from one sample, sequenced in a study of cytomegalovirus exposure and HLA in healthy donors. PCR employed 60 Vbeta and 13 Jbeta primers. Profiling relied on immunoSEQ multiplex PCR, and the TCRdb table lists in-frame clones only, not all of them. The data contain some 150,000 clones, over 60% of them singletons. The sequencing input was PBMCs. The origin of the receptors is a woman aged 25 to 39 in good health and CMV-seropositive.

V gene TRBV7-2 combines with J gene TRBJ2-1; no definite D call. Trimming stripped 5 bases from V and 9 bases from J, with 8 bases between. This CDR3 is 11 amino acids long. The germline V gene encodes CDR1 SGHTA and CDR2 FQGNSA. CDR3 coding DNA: TGTGCCAGCAGCATAAGGAGTGAGCAGTTCTTC. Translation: CASSIRSEQFF. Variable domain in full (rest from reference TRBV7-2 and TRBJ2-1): GAGVSQSPSNKVTEKGKDVELRCDPISGHTALYWYRQSLGQGLEFLIYFQGNSAPDKSGLPSDRFSAERTGGSVSTLTIQRTQQEDSAVYLCASSIRSEQFFGPGTRLTVL.

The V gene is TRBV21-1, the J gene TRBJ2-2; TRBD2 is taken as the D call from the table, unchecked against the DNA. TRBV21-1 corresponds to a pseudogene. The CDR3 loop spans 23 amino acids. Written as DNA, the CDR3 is TGTGCCAGCAGGTCTTACGACAGAGTCCCGGGACTAGCGGGGCCAGCGAACACCGGGGAGCTGTTTTTT. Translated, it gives CASRSYDRVPGLAGPANTGELFF.

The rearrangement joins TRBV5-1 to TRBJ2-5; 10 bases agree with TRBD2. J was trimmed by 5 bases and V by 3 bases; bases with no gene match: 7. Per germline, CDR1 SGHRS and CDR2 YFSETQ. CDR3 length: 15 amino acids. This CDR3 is CASSYLSGRVETQYF. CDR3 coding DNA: TGCGCCAGCAGCTATCTAAGCGGGAGGGTCGAGACCCAGTACTTC.

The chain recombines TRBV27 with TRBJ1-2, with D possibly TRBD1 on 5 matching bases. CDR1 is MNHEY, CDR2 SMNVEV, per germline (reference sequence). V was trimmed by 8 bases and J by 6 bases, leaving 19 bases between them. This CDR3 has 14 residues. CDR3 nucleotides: TGTGCCAGCGGATTGGGGCAGGGTTTCGATGGCTACACCTTC. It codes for CASGLGQGFDGYTF.

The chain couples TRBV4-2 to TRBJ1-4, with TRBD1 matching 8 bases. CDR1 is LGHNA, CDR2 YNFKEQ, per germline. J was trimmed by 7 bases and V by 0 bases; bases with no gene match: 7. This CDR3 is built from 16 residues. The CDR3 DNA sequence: TGTGCCAGCAGCCAAGATTTTCCAGGGGGCTTTGAAAAACTGTTTTTT. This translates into CASSQDFPGGFEKLFF.